This T cell receptor (beta chain) was retrieved from a study of blood T cell repertoires in COVID-19. Study context: Samples of COVID-19 (acute and convalescent) were obtained from the United States, Italy and Spain. T cells, B-cell-depleted T cells, or PBMCs supplied cDNA or gDNA.

V was cut by 4 bases and J by 5 bases, with 22 bases left in between. The CDR3 is 16 residues long. From germline, CDR1 is SGHRS and CDR2 YFSETQ. In the original analysis: The assay estimated nucleated cells by amplifying reference gene primers. Sequenced by immunoSEQ multiplex PCR; TCRdb stores in-frame clones only, minus some. That table gives V, J and clone size, and the DNA gave D and trimming. The sample has some 110,000 clones; 71% are singletons. This clone was seen a single time. The chain joins TRBV5-1 to TRBJ2-7; possible D gene TRBD2, 6 bases. Sequenced sample: peripheral blood. The TCR comes from a human donor with acute or convalescent COVID-19. The donor label of this sample is uncertain. CDR3: CASSDGGFRTLNEQYF. CDR3 sequence (DNA): TGCGCCAGCAGCGATGGAGGGTTTAGGACTCTCAACGAGCAGTACTTC.